This passage covers 31 T cell receptor beta chains from one sample sequenced in a study of control samples from healthy donors and cancer patients. Measured with immunoSEQ multiplex PCR; TCRdb has only the in-frame clones, and not every one. The top ten clones hold around 11% of a sample with approximately 140,000 clones, approximately 92% of them seen once. Sample: blood. The receptors shown here come from a man in his thirties or forties in good health.

J is TRBJ2-1 and V is TRBV19, with 11 bases aligning to TRBD1. The junction had 13 bases not matched to a gene; V was cut back by 6 bases and J by 3 bases. Germline CDR1 reads LNHDA; CDR2 reads SQIVND (reference sequence). The CDR3 has 18 residues. The CDR3 DNA sequence: TGTGCCAGTAGCCTGGACAGGGGGCTAATCGGGATCTACAATGAGCAGTTCTTC. Its protein is CASSLDRGLIGIYNEQFF.

The chain carries TRBV6-4 and TRBJ2-2; D tentatively reads TRBD1 or TRBD2 (5 bases each). CDR1 and CDR2 from the germline V gene are MRHNA and SNTAGT. V was pared by 0 bases and J by 2 bases, with 7 bases between. This CDR3 region has 15 residues. As DNA, the CDR3 is TGTGCCAGCAGTGACTCCGGGGCCAACACCGGGGAGCTGTTTTTT. Translated, it gives CASSDSGANTGELFF.

The chain links TRBV7-2 to TRBJ2-7, with a tentative D call TRBD2 (6 bases). V dropped 5 bases and J dropped 3 bases, with 11 bases sitting between them. Germline-derived CDR1 and CDR2 are SGHTA and FQGNSA. This CDR3 comprises 13 residues. The CDR3 DNA reads TGTGCCAGCAGCCCAGGAGGGCTCTACGAGCAGTACTTC. It encodes CASSPGGLYEQYF.

The CDR3 here is CASSLARASEQYF. The CDR3, as DNA: TGTGCCAGCAGCTTAGCGCGAGCTTCCGAGCAGTACTTC. The V gene is TRBV7-6, the J gene TRBJ2-7; D is unresolved. The CDR3 covers 13 residues. The V gene lost 0 bases and the J gene lost 6 bases, with 9 bases spanning the gap. CDR1 is SGHVS and CDR2 is FNYEAQ in the germline V gene.

A remark on this clone: Within the sample, other DNA sequences also encode this same CDR3. V and J are TRBV5-1 and TRBJ2-3; either TRBD1 or TRBD2 may supply D (5 bases each). Germline V gene sequence: CDR1 SGHRS, CDR2 YFSETQ. Trimming stripped 0 bases from V and 1 base from J, with 6 bases between. The CDR3 is 14 residues long. CDR3 bases: TGCGCCAGCAGCTTGGCGGGGCGCACAGATACGCAGTATTTT. Protein: CASSLAGRTDTQYF.

The chain couples TRBV5-4 to TRBJ1-1; D is perhaps TRBD1 (5 bases). The CDR3 length is 14 residues. The germline V gene has CDR1 SGHNT and CDR2 YYREEE (reference sequence). V dropped 4 bases and J dropped 0 bases, with 10 bases sitting between them. CDR3 bases: TGTGCCAGCAGCGCGGGACGGCTGAACACTGAAGCTTTCTTT. Its translation is CASSAGRLNTEAFF.

This sequence joins TRBV30 and TRBJ2-1, with 12 bases fitting TRBD2. With V trimmed by 3 bases and J by 6 bases, 9 bases remained unmatched. This CDR3 comprises 16 residues. The germline gives CDR1 GTSNPN, CDR2 SVGIG (reference sequence). CDR3 coding DNA: TGTGCCTGGAGCCAACGGACTAGCGGGAATTTCAATGAGCAGTTCTTC. Its protein is CAWSQRTSGNFNEQFF. The full variable domain, in which reference TRBV30 and TRBJ2-1 provide the parts outside the CDR3, is SQTIHQWPATLVQPVGSPLSLECTVEGTSNPNLYWYRQAAGRGLQLLFYSVGIGQISSEVPQNLSASRPQDRQFILSSKKLLLSDSGFYLCAWSQRTSGNFNEQFFGPGTRLTVL.

V and J are TRBV6-4 and TRBJ1-1; the D gene is possibly TRBD1 (6 bases). V was trimmed by 2 bases and J by 13 bases, leaving 17 bases between them. The CDR3 runs to 13 residues. CDR1 is MRHNA, CDR2 SNTAGT, per germline. CDR3 protein: CASSDRQRGAVFF. The CDR3 DNA sequence: TGTGCCAGCAGTGACCGGCAAAGGGGGGCGGTTTTCTTT.

CDR3: CASSLASGRWSDTQYF. For the CDR3, the DNA is TGTGCCAGCAGTTTGGCTAGCGGGAGGTGGTCAGATACGCAGTATTTT. The rearrangement joins TRBV28 to TRBJ2-3, with 11 bases aligning to TRBD2. CDR3 size: 16 residues. The V and J ends lost 3 bases and 4 bases, in that order; junction bases with no gene match: 6. Germline CDR1 is MDHEN and CDR2 is SYDVKM.

The chain recombines TRBV29-1 with TRBJ1-1; D gene uncertain. V was clipped by 8 bases and J by 1 base, with 14 bases between them. Germline CDR1 SQVTM, CDR2 ANQGSEA. The CDR3 loop spans 13 amino acids. The CDR3 loop reads CSTYYRRNTEAFF. As DNA, the CDR3 is TGCAGCACCTACTACCGGAGGAACACTGAAGCTTTCTTT.

The V and J genes are TRBV24-1 and TRBJ1-5; D perhaps matches TRBD1 (6 bases). The CDR3 extends over 15 amino acids. The V gene lost 8 bases and the J gene lost 0 bases, with 13 bases spanning the gap. Germline V gene lookup returns CDR1 KGHDR and CDR2 SFDVKD. DNA for the CDR3: TGTGCCACCAAGCAAGGGGGGGGTAGCAATCAGCCCCAGCATTTT. This sequence encodes CATKQGGGSNQPQHF.

The gene calls are TRBV3-1 (or the pseudogene TRBV3-2) and TRBJ2-1; perhaps TRBD2 as D (6 bases). CDR3 length: 18 amino acids. V gave up 0 bases and J gave up 2 bases, with 17 bases separating them. Germline-derived CDR1 and CDR2 are LGHDT and YNNKEL (reference sequence). The CDR3, as DNA: TGTGCCAGCAGCCAAGAGCCCCCGCCCGGGAGCACCTACAATGAGCAGTTCTTC. Protein: CASSQEPPPGSTYNEQFF.

This chain uses TRBV19 with TRBJ2-7, with TRBD2 matching over 14 bases. Trimming cost V 9 bases and J 7 bases; bases outside gene matches: 2. In germline, CDR1 is LNHDA, CDR2 SQIVND (reference sequence). The CDR3 has 12 residues. The CDR3 DNA is TGTGCCAGCGGACTAGCGGGAGGAGAGCAGTACTTC. Translating gives CASGLAGGEQYF. The full variable domain, in which reference TRBV19 and TRBJ2-7 provide the parts outside the CDR3, is DGGITQSPKYLFRKEGQNVTLSCEQNLNHDAMYWYRQDPGQGLRLIYYSQIVNDFQKGDIAEGYSVSREKKESFPLTVTSAQKNPTAFYLCASGLAGGEQYFGPGTRLTVT.

The CDR3 protein is CASSLLGYGEQYF. CDR3 coding DNA: TGTGCCAGCAGCCTCCTGGGGTACGGCGAGCAGTACTTC. The chain recombines TRBV3-1 (or the pseudogene TRBV3-2) with TRBJ2-7; D ambiguous. The CDR3 consists of 13 residues. Looked up from germline, CDR1 is LGHDT and CDR2 is YNNKEL (reference sequence). V dropped 4 bases and J dropped 6 bases, with 13 bases sitting between them.

This chain joins TRBV12-5 and TRBJ1-4, with D possibly TRBD1 on 6 matching bases. V was cut by 7 bases and J by 7 bases, with 13 bases left in between. The CDR3 spans 13 residues. The germline gives CDR1 LGHNT, CDR2 FRNRAP. The chain's CDR3 is CASAENRVEKLFF. The CDR3 DNA follows: TGTGCTAGTGCTGAGAACAGGGTTGAAAAACTGTTTTTT.

This chain connects TRBV7-9 to TRBJ2-4; possibly TRBD1 or TRBD2 for D (5 bases each). CDR1 SEHNR and CDR2 FQNEAQ come from the germline V gene (reference sequence). The CDR3 has 14 amino acids. V gave up 5 bases and J gave up 4 bases, with 12 bases separating them. DNA for the CDR3: TGTGCCAGCAGCCGCCCGGGGCCTAAAAACATTCAGTACTTC. It translates to CASSRPGPKNIQYF.

This chain joins TRBV5-4 and TRBJ1-2; D is unclear. Germline lookup yields CDR1 SGHNT and CDR2 YYREEE (reference sequence). V dropped 4 bases and J dropped 4 bases, with 20 bases sitting between them. The CDR3 has 16 residues. The CDR3 coding sequence is TGTGCCAGCAGCCTACCTCTCCGTGGGCGGATCTATGGCTACACCTTC. This translates into CASSLPLRGRIYGYTF.

This chain links TRBV19 with TRBJ2-5, with D possibly matching TRBD2 (5 bases). This CDR3 is built from 14 residues. Germline assignment: CDR1 LNHDA and CDR2 SQIVND (reference sequence). With 7 bases removed from V and 4 bases from J, the gap between germline ends came to 16 bases. For the CDR3, the DNA is TGTGCCAGTACCACACCGGGGTCCGGAGAGACCCAGTACTTC. Protein: CASTTPGSGETQYF.

This chain uses TRBV7-9 with TRBJ1-5; a possible D gene is TRBD1 (5 bases). Between the trimmed V and J ends, which lost 3 bases and 4 bases, there was a span of 10 bases. The CDR3 covers 14 residues. CDR1 and CDR2 (germline): SEHNR, FQNEAQ (reference sequence). The chain's CDR3 is CASSFDSINQPQHF. In nucleotides, the CDR3 is TGTGCCAGCAGCTTCGACAGCATTAATCAGCCCCAGCATTTT. The variable domain in full, completed from reference TRBV7-9 and TRBJ1-5, reads DTGVSQNPRHKITKRGQNVTFRCDPISEHNRLYWYRQTLGQGPEFLTYFQNEAQLEKSRLLSDRFSAERPKGSFSTLEIQRTEQGDSAMYLCASSFDSINQPQHFGDGTRLSIL.

The rearrangement links TRBV5-3 to TRBJ1-4; D call uncertain. TRBV5-3 has ORF status, its function being uncertain. Trimming pared 0 bases from V and 7 bases from J, leaving 10 bases between. The CDR3 sequence is 14 residues long. The CDR3 DNA reads TGTGCCAGAAGCTTGGACAGTCTTTTTGAAAAACTGTTTTTT. Protein product: CARSLDSLFEKLFF.

J is TRBJ2-5 and V is TRBV7-8; 8 positions match TRBD2. The CDR3 loop spans 17 amino acids. With 2 bases clipped from V and 4 bases from J, the junction kept 12 bases outside the gene matches. CDR1 and CDR2 (germline): SGHVS, FQNEAQ. This chain's CDR3 is CASSLLPGTRALETQYF. Written as DNA, the CDR3 is TGTGCCAGCAGCTTACTTCCTGGGACTAGAGCTTTAGAGACCCAGTACTTC.

As DNA, the CDR3 is TGTGCCAGCAGTGGGACTGGCCTCTACAATGAGCAGTTCTTC. It translates to CASSGTGLYNEQFF. This rearrangement joins TRBV6-2 or TRBV6-3 to TRBJ2-1; D might be TRBD2 (6 bases). This CDR3 contains 14 residues. The germline CDR1 and CDR2 sequences are MNHEY and SVGEGT. V lost 5 bases and J lost 3, with 11 bases in between.

J is TRBJ2-5 and V is TRBV7-8, with a tentative D call TRBD2 (6 bases). V was trimmed by 0 bases and J by 3 bases, leaving 8 bases between them. The CDR3 totals 14 residues. Germline loops: CDR1 SGHVS, CDR2 FQNEAQ. The CDR3 region is CASSLAGGKETQYF. Written as DNA, the CDR3 is TGTGCCAGCAGCTTAGCGGGAGGTAAAGAGACCCAGTACTTC.

The genes are TRBV5-6 and TRBJ1-6, with TRBD1 matching over 7 bases. The length of the CDR3 is 15 residues. Germline CDR1 reads SGHDT; CDR2 reads YYEEEE. V was pared by 4 bases and J by 9 bases, with 10 bases of the junction left unmatched. The CDR3 sequence is CASSVRGGASSPLHF. In DNA, the CDR3 is TGTGCCAGCAGCGTGCGAGGGGGCGCGAGTTCACCCCTCCACTTT.

The chain joins TRBV9 to TRBJ2-7; 7 positions match TRBD1. Unmatched junction bases numbered 3, after V lost 0 bases and J lost 6 bases. The CDR3 covers 13 residues. Germline assignment: CDR1 SGDLS and CDR2 YYNGEE. CDR3 nucleotide sequence: TGTGCCAGCAGCGTAGAAGGGGGCGGCGAGCAGTACTTC. Translated, it gives CASSVEGGGEQYF.

The genes are TRBV4-3 and TRBJ1-1; tentatively, D is TRBD1 (6 bases). V lost 1 base, J lost 0 bases, and 15 bases lay in between. The CDR3 runs to 17 residues. Per the germline V gene, CDR1 is LGHNA and CDR2 is YSLEER. The CDR3 DNA sequence: TGCGCCAGCAGCCAAGGGTCGACGACAGGATTGAACACTGAAGCTTTCTTT. Encoded protein: CASSQGSTTGLNTEAFF.

This clone has a handful of counts. V is TRBV7-2 and J is TRBJ1-1, with TRBD1 identical over 7 bases. V dropped 7 bases and J dropped 0; count of bases not matched to a gene: 5. CDR1 is SGHTA, CDR2 FQGNSA, per germline. The CDR3 consists of 14 residues. Here the CDR3 reads CASNRDSLNTEAFF. Here the CDR3 DNA reads TGTGCCAGCAACCGGGACAGTCTGAACACTGAAGCTTTCTTT.

The chain carries TRBV19 and TRBJ2-7; TRBD2 is a possible D gene (6 bases). The ends were cut back, 10 bases at V and 0 bases at J, with 19 bases in the middle. Germline CDR1 reads LNHDA; CDR2 reads SQIVND (reference sequence). CDR3 length: 15 amino acids. CDR3 in amino acids: CATSAAGRPSYEQYF. The CDR3 DNA reads TGTGCCACTTCAGCGGCGGGAAGACCCTCCTACGAGCAGTACTTC. Full variable domain (outside the CDR3, taken from reference TRBV19 and TRBJ2-7): DGGITQSPKYLFRKEGQNVTLSCEQNLNHDAMYWYRQDPGQGLRLIYYSQIVNDFQKGDIAEGYSVSREKKESFPLTVTSAQKNPTAFYLCATSAAGRPSYEQYFGPGTRLTVT.

The V and J genes are TRBV6-1 and TRBJ2-3; the match to TRBD2 covers 10 bases. Trimming removed 1 base from V and 2 bases from J; junction bases left unmatched: 9. The CDR3 is made up of 18 amino acids. Germline V lookup: CDR1 MNHNS, CDR2 SASEGT. Here the CDR3 DNA reads TGTGCCAGCAGTGAAGATCTAGCGGGAGTTGGTTCCACAGATACGCAGTATTTT. Residues: CASSEDLAGVGSTDTQYF.

CDR3 bases: TGTGCCAGCTTTAGGGTGGGGGGGGCGGCGAATCAGCCCCAGCATTTT. It translates to CASFRVGGAANQPQHF. The V gene is TRBV28, the J gene TRBJ1-5; the D gene is possibly TRBD1 (6 bases). This CDR3 spans 16 amino acids. The ends were cut back, 8 bases at V and 4 bases at J, with 21 bases in the middle. The germline CDR1 and CDR2 sequences are MDHEN and SYDVKM.

The chain couples TRBV6-1 to TRBJ2-1, with D tentatively TRBD1 (6 bases). The V gene lost 3 bases and the J gene lost 7 bases, with 13 bases spanning the gap. Per germline, CDR1 MNHNS and CDR2 SASEGT. There are 14 residues in the CDR3. Written as DNA, the CDR3 is TGTGCCAGCAGTGAGAGCTGGGGGCGGAATGAGCAGTTCTTC. It specifies CASSESWGRNEQFF.